This is a list of T cell receptor beta chains from one sample in a study of T cells after yellow fever vaccination. TCRdb reanalysed the 5' RACE reads using MiXCR and keeps one entry per CDR3 protein. The table has more than 300,000 distinct CDR3 sequences, 3.5% to 4.5% seen once. Material: PBMCs, obtained 15 days after the yellow fever booster vaccination. The receptors here all came from a man younger than 30 who received the YFV17D yellow fever vaccine. CDR3s include the opening cysteine and the closing phenylalanine or tryptophan. The order of the fields is D gene, V gene, J gene, clone size, CDR3 DNA, CDR3 protein. The D gene is left open where the match is weak. Size is omitted from some rows. Given values are once, few, many or a class for expanded clones.

D gene: NA
V gene: TRBV5-1
J gene: TRBJ1-1
clone size: many
CDR3 DNA: TGCGCCAGCAGCTTGAATGGGGGCTCAGAAACTGAAGCTTTCTTT
CDR3 protein: CASSLNGGSETEAFF

D gene: TRBD1
V gene: TRBV12-3/TRBV12-4
J gene: TRBJ2-3
clone size: NA
CDR3 DNA: TGTGCCAGCAGTTTCAGGGGGCTATCTGCAGATACGCAGTATTTT
CDR3 protein: CASSFRGLSADTQYF

D gene: TRBD2
V gene: TRBV23-1
J gene: TRBJ2-3
clone size: NA
CDR3 DNA: TGCGCCAGCAGACGACTAGCTGCTGATACGCAGTATTTT
CDR3 protein: CASRRLAADTQYF

D gene: NA
V gene: TRBV7-3
J gene: TRBJ2-2
clone size: many
CDR3 DNA: TGTGCCAGCAGCCCTACGGGGCTGACCGGGGAGCTGTTTTTT
CDR3 protein: CASSPTGLTGELFF

D gene: NA
V gene: TRBV7-6
J gene: TRBJ2-5
clone size: many
CDR3 DNA: TGTGCCAGCAGCTGGGAGATTTCGGGACAAGAGACCCAGTACTTC
CDR3 protein: CASSWEISGQETQYF

D gene: NA
V gene: TRBV24-1
J gene: TRBJ2-3
clone size: many
CDR3 DNA: TGTGCCACGGGCTGGGGGCAGGGAGATACGCAGTATTTT
CDR3 protein: CATGWGQGDTQYF

D gene: TRBD2
V gene: TRBV19
J gene: TRBJ2-3
clone size: NA
CDR3 DNA: TGTGCCAGTGGGGGGGACCTGGGCGCAGATACGCAGTATTTT
CDR3 protein: CASGGDLGADTQYF

D gene: NA
V gene: TRBV5-1
J gene: TRBJ1-6
clone size: NA
CDR3 DNA: TGCGCCAGCAACGACGCGGGGAGAGCCTCACCCCTCCACTTT
CDR3 protein: CASNDAGRASPLHF

D gene: TRBD1
V gene: TRBV11-2
J gene: TRBJ2-5
clone size: many
CDR3 DNA: TGTGCCAGCAGCTTAGATCACAGGGGCTGGGGGGAGACCCAGTACTTC
CDR3 protein: CASSLDHRGWGETQYF

D gene: TRBD2
V gene: TRBV20-1
J gene: TRBJ2-1
clone size: many
CDR3 DNA: TGCAGTGCTAGAGGACTAGCGGGGGGTGAGCAGTTCTTC
CDR3 protein: CSARGLAGGEQFF

D gene: NA
V gene: TRBV20-1
J gene: TRBJ2-3
clone size: few
CDR3 DNA: TGCAGCCTACTGGCGGGATTCACAGATACGCAGTATTTT
CDR3 protein: CSLLAGFTDTQYF

D gene: NA
V gene: TRBV12-3/TRBV12-4
J gene: TRBJ1-6
clone size: many
CDR3 DNA: TGTGCCAGCAGGGGTGGAGGCTCCTATAATTCACCCCTCCACTTT
CDR3 protein: CASRGGGSYNSPLHF

D gene: TRBD1
V gene: TRBV6-5
J gene: TRBJ1-5
clone size: many
CDR3 DNA: TGTGCCAGCAGGGAGACAGGGACAAATCAGCCCCAGCATTTT
CDR3 protein: CASRETGTNQPQHF

D gene: NA
V gene: TRBV9
J gene: TRBJ2-2
clone size: many
CDR3 DNA: TGTGCCAGCAGCGTAGGATTAAGCGCGAACACCGGGGAGCTGTTTTTT
CDR3 protein: CASSVGLSANTGELFF

D gene: TRBD1
V gene: TRBV4-2
J gene: TRBJ2-5
clone size: many
CDR3 DNA: TGTGCCAGCAGCCACCCCGGACAGGGGGGAGAGACCCAGTACTTC
CDR3 protein: CASSHPGQGGETQYF

D gene: NA
V gene: TRBV6-5
J gene: TRBJ2-6
clone size: many
CDR3 DNA: TGTGCCAGCAGTTACTCGGATACTGGGGCCAACGTCCTGACTTTC
CDR3 protein: CASSYSDTGANVLTF

D gene: NA
V gene: TRBV6-5
J gene: TRBJ2-1
clone size: many
CDR3 DNA: TGTGCCAGCAGCCCCCTCCGGACAGCCTACAATGAGCAGTTCTTC
CDR3 protein: CASSPLRTAYNEQFF

D gene: TRBD1
V gene: TRBV4-1
J gene: TRBJ2-7
clone size: few
CDR3 DNA: TGCGCCAGCAGCCAGTCGACAGGGGATTTCTACGAGCAGTACTTC
CDR3 protein: CASSQSTGDFYEQYF

D gene: NA
V gene: TRBV12-3/TRBV12-4
J gene: TRBJ2-5
clone size: many
CDR3 DNA: TGTACTCCTCCGGGCAAGTGGGATGGGGACCAAGAGTCGCGGGAGACCCAGTACTTC
CDR3 protein: CTPPGKWDGDQESRETQYF

D gene: NA
V gene: TRBV5-1
J gene: TRBJ1-5
clone size: many
CDR3 DNA: TGCGCCAGCAGCTTGGAGGCGACGGGACAGCCCCAGCATTTT
CDR3 protein: CASSLEATGQPQHF

D gene: NA
V gene: TRBV7-2
J gene: TRBJ2-2
clone size: few
CDR3 DNA: TGTGCCAGCAGCTCCCCCCTGAAGGTTAACACCGGGGAGCTGTTTTTT
CDR3 protein: CASSSPLKVNTGELFF

D gene: NA
V gene: TRBV12-3/TRBV12-4
J gene: TRBJ1-4
clone size: few
CDR3 DNA: TGTGCCAGCAGTTTTCAAGGGGAAGGTGAAAAACTGTTTTTT
CDR3 protein: CASSFQGEGEKLFF

D gene: NA
V gene: TRBV7-9
J gene: TRBJ1-1
clone size: few
CDR3 DNA: TGTGCCAGCAGCTTAGTCCCCACAGCTAACACTGAAGCTTTCTTT
CDR3 protein: CASSLVPTANTEAFF

D gene: NA
V gene: TRBV12-3/TRBV12-4
J gene: TRBJ2-7
clone size: few
CDR3 DNA: TGTGCCAGCAGTCCCACTCCGGGCCGAAACTACGAGCAGTACTTC
CDR3 protein: CASSPTPGRNYEQYF

D gene: NA
V gene: TRBV4-2
J gene: TRBJ1-2
clone size: many
CDR3 DNA: TGTGCCAGCAGCCGAACAGGGAACTATGGCTACACCTTC
CDR3 protein: CASSRTGNYGYTF

D gene: NA
V gene: TRBV25-1
J gene: TRBJ2-3
clone size: NA
CDR3 DNA: TGTGCCAGCAGCCCTTTTGTTGAAATTAGCACAGATACGCAGTATTTT
CDR3 protein: CASSPFVEISTDTQYF

D gene: TRBD2
V gene: TRBV10-3
J gene: TRBJ2-1
clone size: few
CDR3 DNA: TGTGCCATCAGTGAGGCCCCTAGCGGGGGGGATGAGCAGTTCTTC
CDR3 protein: CAISEAPSGGDEQFF